The clone carrying this TCR beta chain has only a few counts. The PCR had 60 Vbeta and 13 Jbeta primers. In the authors' methods: It was a later analysis that counted around 85 million unique TCR beta chains, of which roughly 11 million were shared. Libraries were prepared by immunoSEQ multiplex PCR; TCRdb keeps only in-frame clonotypes and omits some of them. V and J calls and clone size are copied from that table; D and trimming were computed from the DNA. This table has approximately 110,000 clones, roughly two thirds appearing once. This sample stems from a study of cytomegalovirus exposure and HLA in healthy donors. At the level of the study: Early on, a data release was issued that held approximately 92 million unique TCRs from HLA-typed donors.

The CDR3 sequence is 15 residues long. Per germline, CDR1 LNHDA and CDR2 SQIVND (reference sequence). V lost 1 base to trimming and J lost 5 bases, with 13 bases between them. The chain recombines TRBV19 with TRBJ2-3; a weak D match, TRBD1 (6 bases). Sequencing was done on a sample of PBMCs. The origin of this receptor is a man between 18 and 29 years old in good health and CMV-seropositive. In nucleotides, the CDR3 is TGTGCCAGTAGTATAGGGACAGAGGCACTAGATACGCAGTATTTT. This codes for CASSIGTEALDTQYF.